This T cell receptor beta chain was observed in a study of blood T cell repertoires in COVID-19. Study-wide background: The study drew acute and convalescent COVID-19 samples from the United States, Italy and Spain. Nucleic acid was either cDNA or gDNA, and it came from T cells, B-cell-depleted T cells, or PBMCs.

Original handling: Counts of nucleated cells, estimated from reference gene primer amplification, were obtained. Assay: immunoSEQ multiplex PCR; the TCRdb copy retains only in-frame clones and omits some. V and J calls and clone size come straight from that table; D and trimming were deduced from the DNA. Of 200,000 to 250,000 clones listed, around four fifths are singletons. V was clipped by 6 bases and J by 6 bases; unmatched bases: 3. Germline V CDR1 and CDR2: SGHTA, FQGNSA. The CDR3 runs 13 residues. Material for sequencing was peripheral blood. This receptor was identified in a woman aged 80 or over with active or convalescent COVID-19. The gene calls are TRBV7-2 and TRBJ1-5; 9 nucleotides agree with TRBD1. The DNA of the CDR3 is TGTGCCAGCAGTCGGGACAGGGTTCAGCCCCAGCATTTT. Protein product: CASSRDRVQPQHF.